These 30 T cell receptor beta chains came from one sample sequenced in a study of T cell changes during pregnancy in multiple sclerosis. Sequencing used immunoSEQ multiplex PCR; TCRdb keeps in-frame clones, though not all of them. The repertoire includes roughly 87,000 clones, approximately 92% of them detected once, and roughly 1.4% sits in the top ten. The starting material was peripheral blood, obtained in the third trimester of pregnancy. These receptors all come from a female donor in good health, enrolled as a control in a pregnancy study.

The V and J genes are TRBV7-6 and TRBJ2-2, with 11 bases aligning to TRBD2. With V trimmed by 5 bases and J by 2 bases, 4 bases remained unmatched. Per germline, CDR1 SGHVS and CDR2 FNYEAQ. The CDR3 consists of 16 residues. The chain's CDR3 is CASSPGLAVNTGELFF. The CDR3 nucleotides read TGTGCCAGCAGCCCGGGACTAGCGGTTAACACCGGGGAGCTGTTTTTT. Together with reference TRBV7-6 and TRBJ2-2, the CDR3 gives the full variable domain: GAGVSQSPRYKVTKRGQDVALRCDPISGHVSLYWYRQALGQGPEFLTYFNYEAQQDKSGLPNDRFSAERPEGSISTLTIQRTEQRDSAMYRCASSPGLAVNTGELFFGEGSRLTVL.

This clone was seen a single time. The V and J genes are TRBV28 and TRBJ2-2; TRBD2 matches 10 bases. The germline V gene has CDR1 MDHEN and CDR2 SYDVKM. V was clipped by 3 bases and J by 5 bases; unmatched bases: 12. The CDR3 is 18 amino acids. CDR3 amino acids: CASSFPIEREGGTGELFF. CDR3 nucleotide sequence: TGTGCCAGCAGTTTCCCCATCGAGCGGGAGGGAGGGACCGGGGAGCTGTTTTTT. Variable domain in full (rest from reference TRBV28 and TRBJ2-2): DVKVTQSSRYLVKRTGEKVFLECVQDMDHENMFWYRQDPGLGLRLIYFSYDVKMKEKGDIPEGYSVSREKKERFSLILESASTNQTSMYLCASSFPIEREGGTGELFFGEGSRLTVL.

This CDR3 reads CASSQTTSGNNNEQFF. CDR3 coding DNA: TGCGCCAGCAGCCAAACGACTAGCGGGAATAACAATGAGCAGTTCTTC. J is TRBJ2-1 and V is TRBV5-1; TRBD2 agrees at 11 bases. Germline values: CDR1 SGHRS, CDR2 YFSETQ. The ends lost 4 bases at V and 5 bases at J; junction bases unmatched: 8. There are 16 residues in the CDR3.

The chain recombines TRBV29-1 with TRBJ2-3, with no clear D. V gave up 2 bases and J gave up 4 bases, with 16 bases separating them. Looked up from germline, CDR1 is SQVTM and CDR2 is ANQGSEA. The CDR3 spans 15 residues. CDR3 DNA sequence: TGCAGCGTTGAAATCCGATTGAAAGCGCCAGATACGCAGTATTTT. Translating gives CSVEIRLKAPDTQYF.

V usage is TRBV30 and J usage is TRBJ2-7, with D perhaps TRBD1 (5 bases). The germline V gene has CDR1 GTSNPN and CDR2 SVGIG (reference sequence). CDR3 length equals 13 residues. V dropped 5 bases and J dropped 5 bases, with 16 bases sitting between them. The CDR3, as DNA: TGTGCCTGGTCCCCTAGGGGCGCTCACGAGCAGTACTTC. It yields the protein CAWSPRGAHEQYF.

This chain links TRBV18 with TRBJ1-1; D is uncertain. Germline values: CDR1 KGHSH, CDR2 LQKENI. There are 14 residues in the CDR3. Trimming shortened V by 3 bases and J by 4 bases, and 12 bases separated the two germline ends. CDR3 DNA: TGTGCCAGCTCACCCCGGGGTGGCGGCACTGAAGCTTTCTTT. Its protein product is CASSPRGGGTEAFF.

The chain recombines TRBV5-5 with TRBJ2-7; D unclear. Between the trimmed V and J ends, which lost 0 bases and 3 bases, there was a span of 13 bases. Per the germline V gene, CDR1 is SGHKS and CDR2 is YYEKEE (reference sequence). The CDR3 sequence is 15 residues long. For the CDR3, the DNA is TGTGCCAGCAGCTTGGACGCGGTCGGGTTCTACGAGCAGTACTTC. It specifies CASSLDAVGFYEQYF.

The chain combines TRBV6-5 with TRBJ1-5; D gene unclear. Trimming left V 8 bases short and J 3 bases short, with 17 bases between. Germline CDR1 MNHEY, CDR2 SVGAGI. The CDR3 has 15 residues. Here the CDR3 reads CASRRDGRDNQPQHF. CDR3 nucleotide sequence: TGTGCCAGCCGACGGGATGGAAGGGACAATCAGCCCCAGCATTTT.

The rearrangement links TRBV6-5 to TRBJ2-3; D is uncertain. V was clipped by 5 bases and J by 4 bases, with 13 bases between them. The germline V gene encodes CDR1 MNHEY and CDR2 SVGAGI. CDR3 size: 14 residues. The CDR3 nucleotides are TGTGCCAGCAGTACCCGAGCTTTAGCAGATACGCAGTATTTT. It codes for CASSTRALADTQYF.

This clone was recorded only once. The J gene is TRBJ2-7, the V gene TRBV7-8; D possibly corresponds to TRBD2 (5 bases). Germline CDR1 SGHVS, CDR2 FQNEAQ. CDR3 size: 14 residues. The V gene lost 5 bases and the J gene lost 2 bases, with 13 bases spanning the gap. This CDR3 reads CASSLTGSTYEQYF. For the CDR3, the DNA is TGTGCCAGCAGCCTAACGGGGAGTACCTACGAGCAGTACTTC.

This chain uses TRBV27 with TRBJ2-1, with 8 bases fitting TRBD2. Germline CDR1 reads MNHEY; CDR2 reads SMNVEV (reference sequence). This CDR3 region has 15 residues. J gave up 7 bases and V 3 bases, and 8 bases lay outside the gene matches. This chain's CDR3 is CASSFSGRAVNEQFF. The CDR3 bases are TGTGCCAGCAGTTTTTCCGGGAGGGCAGTTAATGAGCAGTTCTTC.

This chain uses TRBV21-1 with TRBJ2-7; the D call TRBD1 from the table was never checked on the DNA. TRBV21-1 is annotated as a pseudogene. This CDR3 has 12 amino acids. As DNA, the CDR3 is TGTGCCATCTTCAACAGGGCCCACGAGCAGTACTTC. It specifies CAIFNRAHEQYF.

The chain joins TRBV6-4 to TRBJ2-3; 10 bases align to TRBD2. The ends lost 3 bases at V and 1 base at J; junction bases unmatched: 1. The germline CDR1 and CDR2 sequences are MRHNA and SNTAGT. The CDR3 loop spans 15 amino acids. As DNA, the CDR3 is TGTGCCAGCAGTGAGGGGACTAGCGGCACAGATACGCAGTATTTT. This sequence encodes CASSEGTSGTDTQYF.

The chain joins TRBV7-2 to TRBJ2-7, with D maybe TRBD2 (5 bases). V was trimmed by 4 bases and J by 3 bases, leaving 19 bases between them. The length of the CDR3 is 16 residues. The germline CDR1 and CDR2 sequences are SGHTA and FQGNSA. The CDR3 DNA reads as TGTGCCAGCAGCTCGAGAATACGGACTCCCCTCTACGAGCAGTACTTC. Residues: CASSSRIRTPLYEQYF.

The rearrangement joins TRBV5-8 to TRBJ1-5; no clear D gene. Germline values: CDR1 SGHTS, CDR2 YDEGEE. The CDR3 is made up of 16 amino acids. V was shortened by 1 base and J by 0 bases, with 11 bases between the two germline ends. The CDR3 loop reads CASSLRYQNSNQPQHF. The CDR3 DNA reads as TGTGCCAGCAGCTTGCGTTACCAGAATAGCAATCAGCCCCAGCATTTT.

This clone is a singleton in its sample. The rearrangement links TRBV18 to TRBJ2-6, with unresolved D. CDR1 is KGHSH and CDR2 is LQKENI in the germline V gene. V gave up 3 bases and J gave up 0 bases, with 15 bases separating them. The CDR3 has 18 amino acids. Here the CDR3 reads CASSPQAARHSGANVLTF. CDR3 sequence (DNA): TGTGCCAGCTCACCTCAGGCCGCCAGACACTCTGGGGCCAACGTCCTGACTTTC.

The count of this clone is one. The V call is TRBV2, the J call TRBJ1-1; D may be TRBD1 (5 bases). Germline V gene lookup returns CDR1 SNHLY and CDR2 FYNNEI. This CDR3 has 13 residues. V was trimmed by 4 bases and J by 7 bases, leaving 13 bases between them. The CDR3 here is CASSVIGTGEAFF. The CDR3 DNA is TGTGCCAGCAGTGTGATTGGAACAGGTGAAGCTTTCTTT.

This clone was recorded once. CDR3 in amino acids: CASSLAGGTYEQYF. In DNA form, the CDR3 reads TGTGCCAGCAGTTTAGCGGGAGGGACCTACGAGCAGTACTTC. The gene calls are TRBV6-5 and TRBJ2-7; 11 bases are a match to TRBD2. V lost 4 bases and J lost 2; bases outside the gene matches: 1. Germline V CDR1 and CDR2: MNHEY, SVGAGI. CDR3 length: 14 amino acids.

This chain uses TRBV28 with TRBJ1-5, with a possible D match to TRBD1 (5 bases). Germline V gives CDR1 MDHEN, CDR2 SYDVKM. Trimming took 5 bases from V and 7 from J, leaving 18 bases between them. This CDR3 is 15 amino acids long. CDR3 sequence (DNA): TGTGCCAGCAGTGCTACCTATCAGGGAGGGCAGCCCCAGCATTTT. It encodes CASSATYQGGQPQHF.

The chain joins TRBV28 to TRBJ2-7, with D possibly matching TRBD1 (5 bases). The germline V and J ends were trimmed by 5 bases and 5 bases, with 19 bases remaining between them. The germline V gene has CDR1 MDHEN and CDR2 SYDVKM. There are 15 residues in the CDR3. The chain's CDR3 is CASSLQGSKSDEQYF. The CDR3 coding sequence is TGTGCCAGCAGTCTCCAGGGTAGTAAGAGCGACGAGCAGTACTTC.

The chain recombines TRBV4-2 with TRBJ2-5; 14 nucleotides match TRBD2. CDR1 and CDR2 (germline): LGHNA, YNFKEQ. V dropped 0 bases and J dropped 3; count of bases not matched to a gene: 9. This CDR3 has 19 amino acids. DNA for the CDR3: TGTGCCAGCAGCCAAGATCCCGGGACTAGCGGGAGTATTAAAGAGACCCAGTACTTC. Its protein is CASSQDPGTSGSIKETQYF.

The rearrangement links TRBV5-1 to TRBJ1-3; 8 nucleotides line up with TRBD1. V was clipped by 7 bases and J by 0 bases; unmatched bases: 3. The germline gives CDR1 SGHRS, CDR2 YFSETQ. This CDR3 region has 14 residues. The CDR3: CASGQGGSGNTIYF. DNA for the CDR3: TGCGCCAGCGGACAGGGTGGCTCTGGAAACACCATATATTTT.

A note on this clone: Other DNA sequences in the sample encode the same CDR3. V is TRBV4-1 and J is TRBJ2-7; 8 positions agree with TRBD2. CDR1 is MGHRA, CDR2 YSYEKL, per germline. V lost 3 bases and J lost 1; bases outside the gene matches: 5. The CDR3 spans 15 residues. CDR3 nucleotide sequence: TGCGCCAGCAGCCAGCGTACTAGCGGATCCTACGAGCAGTACTTC. This gives the protein CASSQRTSGSYEQYF.

The chain is built from TRBV27 and TRBJ2-1, with D perhaps TRBD2 (5 bases). Trimming took 7 bases from V and 0 from J, leaving 10 bases between them. The CDR3 is made up of 14 amino acids. The V gene's germline CDR1 is MNHEY and CDR2 SMNVEV (reference sequence). Here the CDR3 DNA reads TGTGCCAGCACCAACGGAGGCTCCTACAATGAGCAGTTCTTC. Protein: CASTNGGSYNEQFF.

The V and J genes are TRBV27 and TRBJ2-1; D not resolved. The germline V and J ends were trimmed by 3 bases and 7 bases, with 10 bases remaining between them. The CDR3 loop spans 13 amino acids. Germline V gives CDR1 MNHEY, CDR2 SMNVEV (reference sequence). The CDR3, as DNA: TGTGCCAGCAGTTTCGGCGGAGAGAATGAGCAGTTCTTC. It is translated as CASSFGGENEQFF.

V gene TRBV18 combines with J gene TRBJ2-4, with D possibly matching TRBD1 (6 bases). V was pared by 2 bases and J by 3 bases, with 8 bases between. This CDR3 has 14 residues. CDR1 and CDR2 from the germline V gene are KGHSH and LQKENI. CDR3 sequence (DNA): TGTGCCAGCTCACCATGGACAGTCAAAAACATTCAGTACTTC. Protein sequence: CASSPWTVKNIQYF. Filled out from reference TRBV18 and TRBJ2-4, the complete variable domain reads NAGVMQNPRHLVRRRGQEARLRCSPMKGHSHVYWYRQLPEEGLKFMVYLQKENIIDESGMPKERFSAEFPKEGPSILRIQQVVRGDSAAYFCASSPWTVKNIQYFGAGTRLSVL.

The V call is TRBV5-1, the J call TRBJ1-6; D remains ambiguous. Trimming shortened V by 6 bases and J by 5 bases, and 9 bases separated the two germline ends. Germline V gene lookup returns CDR1 SGHRS and CDR2 YFSETQ. The CDR3 extends over 13 amino acids. CDR3 nucleotide sequence: TGCGCCAGCAAGGAGTCTGATAATTCACCCCTCCACTTT. This encodes CASKESDNSPLHF.

The chain couples TRBV5-1 to TRBJ2-1, with 14 bases matching TRBD2. There are 14 residues in the CDR3. The V gene's germline CDR1 is SGHRS and CDR2 YFSETQ. The junction had 4 bases not matched to a gene; V was cut back by 5 bases and J by 9 bases. The CDR3 here is CASRGLAGGGEQFF. The DNA for the CDR3 is TGCGCCAGCAGAGGACTAGCGGGAGGTGGTGAGCAGTTCTTC.

The chain links TRBV19 to TRBJ1-5; 8 positions agree with TRBD1. Germline V lookup: CDR1 LNHDA, CDR2 SQIVND (reference sequence). CDR3 length: 18 residues. V was pared by 5 bases and J by 1 base, with 13 bases of the junction left unmatched. In DNA form, the CDR3 reads TGTGCCAGTAGTCCCCCGGGACAGGTGGGGCTGAGCAATCAGCCCCAGCATTTT. Encoded protein: CASSPPGQVGLSNQPQHF. The complete variable domain, with remaining parts taken from reference TRBV19 and TRBJ1-5, reads DGGITQSPKYLFRKEGQNVTLSCEQNLNHDAMYWYRQDPGQGLRLIYYSQIVNDFQKGDIAEGYSVSREKKESFPLTVTSAQKNPTAFYLCASSPPGQVGLSNQPQHFGDGTRLSIL.

This chain uses TRBV5-3 with TRBJ2-1, with TRBD2 identical over 11 bases. TRBV5-3 counts as an open reading frame of uncertain function. J gave up 8 bases and V 5 bases, and 15 bases lay outside the gene matches. CDR3 length: 17 residues. CDR3 in DNA: TGTGCCAGAAGTTATAGAATAGCGGGAGGGCCGGAAGATGAGCAGTTCTTC. Protein product: CARSYRIAGGPEDEQFF.